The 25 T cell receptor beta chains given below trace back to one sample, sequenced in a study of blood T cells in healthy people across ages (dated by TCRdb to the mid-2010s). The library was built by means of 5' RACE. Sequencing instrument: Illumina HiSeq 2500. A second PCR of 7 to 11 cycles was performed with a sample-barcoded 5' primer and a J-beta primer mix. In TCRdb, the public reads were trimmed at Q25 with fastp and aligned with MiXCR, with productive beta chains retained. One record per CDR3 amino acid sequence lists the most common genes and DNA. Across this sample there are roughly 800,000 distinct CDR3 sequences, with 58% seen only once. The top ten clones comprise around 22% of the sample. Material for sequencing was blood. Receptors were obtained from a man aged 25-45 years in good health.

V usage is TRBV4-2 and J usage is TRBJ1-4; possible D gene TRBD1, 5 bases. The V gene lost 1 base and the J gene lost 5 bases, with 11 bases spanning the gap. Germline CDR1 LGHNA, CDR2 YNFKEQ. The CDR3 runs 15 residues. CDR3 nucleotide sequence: TGTGCCAGCAGCCAAGCGGTGGGGGTAAATGAAAAACTGTTTTTT. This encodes CASSQAVGVNEKLFF.

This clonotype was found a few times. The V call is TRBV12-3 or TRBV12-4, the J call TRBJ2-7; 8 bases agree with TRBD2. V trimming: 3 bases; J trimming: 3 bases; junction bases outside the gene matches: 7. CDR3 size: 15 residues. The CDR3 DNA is TGTGCCAGCAGTTTGATTAGCGGGAATATCTACGAGCAGTACTTC. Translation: CASSLISGNIYEQYF.

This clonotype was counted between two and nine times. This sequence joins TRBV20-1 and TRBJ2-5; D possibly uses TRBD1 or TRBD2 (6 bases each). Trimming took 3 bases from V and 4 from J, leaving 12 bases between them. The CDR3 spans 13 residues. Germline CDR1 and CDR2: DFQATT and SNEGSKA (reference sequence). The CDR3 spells CSASTGGGETQYF. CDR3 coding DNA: TGCAGTGCTAGTACAGGAGGGGGAGAGACCCAGTACTTC.

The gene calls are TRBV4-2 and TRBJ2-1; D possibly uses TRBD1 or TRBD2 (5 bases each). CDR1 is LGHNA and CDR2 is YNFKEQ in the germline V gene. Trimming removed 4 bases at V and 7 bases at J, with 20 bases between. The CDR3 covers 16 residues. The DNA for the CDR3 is TGTGCCAGCAGCCGAACTCCGGGACCGACCCTTAATGAGCAGTTCTTC. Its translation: CASSRTPGPTLNEQFF.

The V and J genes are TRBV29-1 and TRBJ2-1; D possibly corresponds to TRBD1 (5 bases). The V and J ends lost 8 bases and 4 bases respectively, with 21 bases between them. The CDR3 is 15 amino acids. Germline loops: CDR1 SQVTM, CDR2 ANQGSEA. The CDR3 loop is CSSPSFPGQYNEQFF. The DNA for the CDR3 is TGCAGCTCCCCGAGCTTTCCAGGACAATACAATGAGCAGTTCTTC.

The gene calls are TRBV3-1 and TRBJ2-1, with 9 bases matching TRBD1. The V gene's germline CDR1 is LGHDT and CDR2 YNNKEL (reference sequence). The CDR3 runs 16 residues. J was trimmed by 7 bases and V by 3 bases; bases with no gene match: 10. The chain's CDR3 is CASSHLAGTGSNEQFF. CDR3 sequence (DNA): TGTGCCAGCAGCCACTTGGCCGGGACAGGGAGTAATGAGCAGTTCTTC.

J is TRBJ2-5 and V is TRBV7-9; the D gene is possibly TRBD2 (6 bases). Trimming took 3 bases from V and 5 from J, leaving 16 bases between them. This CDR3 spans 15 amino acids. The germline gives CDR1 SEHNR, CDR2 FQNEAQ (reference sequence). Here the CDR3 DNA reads TGTGCCAGCAGCTTGATCTGGGGAGCGGGTGAGACCCAGTACTTC. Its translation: CASSLIWGAGETQYF.

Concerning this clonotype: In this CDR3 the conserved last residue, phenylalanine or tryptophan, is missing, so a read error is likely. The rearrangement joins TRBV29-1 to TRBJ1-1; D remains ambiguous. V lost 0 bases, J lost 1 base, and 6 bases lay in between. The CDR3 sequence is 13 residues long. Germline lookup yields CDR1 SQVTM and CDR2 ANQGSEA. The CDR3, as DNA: TGCAGCGTTGAAGAGCCAGCGAACACTGAAGCTTTCTCT. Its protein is CSVEEPANTEAFS.

CDR3 sequence reads: CASSPWTMGGADEKLFF. The CDR3, as DNA: TGCGCCAGCAGCCCGTGGACCATGGGGGGGGCGGATGAAAAACTGTTTTTT. This sequence joins TRBV4-3 and TRBJ1-4; D may be TRBD1 (6 bases). This CDR3 spans 17 amino acids. From germline, CDR1 is LGHNA and CDR2 YSLEER. V lost 4 bases and J lost 6, with 21 bases in between.

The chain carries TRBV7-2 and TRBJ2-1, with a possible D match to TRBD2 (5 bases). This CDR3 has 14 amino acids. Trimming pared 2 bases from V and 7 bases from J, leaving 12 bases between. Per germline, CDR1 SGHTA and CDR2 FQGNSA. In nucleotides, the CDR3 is TGTGCCAGCAGCTTACGGGGAGTTCAGAATGAGCAGTTCTTC. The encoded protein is CASSLRGVQNEQFF.

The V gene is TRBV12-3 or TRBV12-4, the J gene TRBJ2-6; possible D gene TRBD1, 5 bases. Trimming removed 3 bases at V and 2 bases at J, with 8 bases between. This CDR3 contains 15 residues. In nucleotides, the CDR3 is TGTGCCAGCAGTTTTGAAGGGGCTGGGGCCAACGTCCTGACTTTC. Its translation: CASSFEGAGANVLTF.

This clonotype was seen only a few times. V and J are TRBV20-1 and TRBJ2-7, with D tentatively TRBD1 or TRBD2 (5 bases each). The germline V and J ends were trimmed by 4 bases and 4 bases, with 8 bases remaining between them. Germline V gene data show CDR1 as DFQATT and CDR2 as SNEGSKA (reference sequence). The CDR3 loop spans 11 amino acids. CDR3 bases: TGCAGTGCTACGGGGCCTTACGAGCAGTACTTC. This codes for CSATGPYEQYF.

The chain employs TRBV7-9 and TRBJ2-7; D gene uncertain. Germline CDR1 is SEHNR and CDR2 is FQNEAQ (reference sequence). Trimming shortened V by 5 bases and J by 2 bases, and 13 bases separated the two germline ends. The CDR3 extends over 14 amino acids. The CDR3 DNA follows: TGTGCCAGCAGCCCAACGGGCTACACCTACGAGCAGTACTTC. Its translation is CASSPTGYTYEQYF.

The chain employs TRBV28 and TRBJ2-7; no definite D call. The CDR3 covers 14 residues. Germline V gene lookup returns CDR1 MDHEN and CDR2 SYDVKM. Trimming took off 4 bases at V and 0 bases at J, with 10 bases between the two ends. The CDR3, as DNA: TGTGCCAGCAGTTACCGGGCAAACTCCTACGAGCAGTACTTC. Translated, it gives CASSYRANSYEQYF.

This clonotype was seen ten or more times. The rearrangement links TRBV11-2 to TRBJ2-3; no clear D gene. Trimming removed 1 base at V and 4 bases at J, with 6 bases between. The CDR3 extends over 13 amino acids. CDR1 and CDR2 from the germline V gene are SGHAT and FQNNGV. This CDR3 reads CASSLVPPDTQYF. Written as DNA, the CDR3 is TGTGCCAGCAGCTTAGTTCCCCCAGATACGCAGTATTTT.

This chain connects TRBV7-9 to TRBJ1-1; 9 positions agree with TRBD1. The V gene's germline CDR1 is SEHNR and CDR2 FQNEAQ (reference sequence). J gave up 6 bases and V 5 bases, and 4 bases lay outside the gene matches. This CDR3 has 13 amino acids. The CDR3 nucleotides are TGTGCCAGCAGCGGGACAGGGAGAGCTGAAGCTTTCTTT. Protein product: CASSGTGRAEAFF.

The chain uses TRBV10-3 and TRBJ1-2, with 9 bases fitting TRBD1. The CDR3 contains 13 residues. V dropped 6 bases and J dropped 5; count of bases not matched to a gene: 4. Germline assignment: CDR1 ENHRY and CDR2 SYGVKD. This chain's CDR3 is CAIRSGQGYGYTF. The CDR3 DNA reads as TGTGCCATCAGGTCAGGACAGGGGTATGGCTACACCTTC.

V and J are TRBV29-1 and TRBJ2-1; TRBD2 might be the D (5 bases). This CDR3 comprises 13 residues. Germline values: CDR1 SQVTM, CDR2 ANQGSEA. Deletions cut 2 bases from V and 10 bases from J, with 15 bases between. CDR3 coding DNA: TGCAGCGTTGAACAGGACTCGCATCGGGAGCAGTTCTTC. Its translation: CSVEQDSHREQFF.

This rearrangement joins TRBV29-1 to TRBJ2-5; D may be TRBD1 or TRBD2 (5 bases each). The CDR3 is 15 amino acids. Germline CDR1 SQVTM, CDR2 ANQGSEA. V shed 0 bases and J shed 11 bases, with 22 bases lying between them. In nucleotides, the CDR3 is TGCAGCGTTGAAGATCAAGGGACCTACTCCCGGAAGCAGTACTTC. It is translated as CSVEDQGTYSRKQYF.

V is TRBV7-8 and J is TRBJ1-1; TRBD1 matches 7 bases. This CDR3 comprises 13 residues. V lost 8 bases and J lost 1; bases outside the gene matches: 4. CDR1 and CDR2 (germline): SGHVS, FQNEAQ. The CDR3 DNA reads TGTGCCAGCCGAGGACAGGCGAACACTGAAGCTTTCTTT. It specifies CASRGQANTEAFF. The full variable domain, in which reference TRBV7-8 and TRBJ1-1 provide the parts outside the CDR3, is GAGVSQSPRYKVAKRGQDVALRCDPISGHVSLFWYQQALGQGPEFLTYFQNEAQLDKSGLPSDRFFAERPEGSVSTLKIQRTQQEDSAVYLCASRGQANTEAFFGQGTRLTVV.

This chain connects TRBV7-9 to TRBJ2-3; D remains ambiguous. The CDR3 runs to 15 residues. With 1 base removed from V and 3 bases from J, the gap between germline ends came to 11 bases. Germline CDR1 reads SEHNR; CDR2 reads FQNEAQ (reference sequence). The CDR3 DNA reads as TGTGCCAGCAGCTTAGTATTATCCGGGACAGATACGCAGTATTTT. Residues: CASSLVLSGTDTQYF.

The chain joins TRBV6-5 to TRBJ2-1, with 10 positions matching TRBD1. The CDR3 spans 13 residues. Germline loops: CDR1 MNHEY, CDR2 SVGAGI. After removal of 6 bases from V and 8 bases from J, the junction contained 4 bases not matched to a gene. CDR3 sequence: CASRRQGAYEQFF. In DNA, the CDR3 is TGTGCCAGCAGGAGACAGGGGGCCTATGAGCAGTTCTTC.

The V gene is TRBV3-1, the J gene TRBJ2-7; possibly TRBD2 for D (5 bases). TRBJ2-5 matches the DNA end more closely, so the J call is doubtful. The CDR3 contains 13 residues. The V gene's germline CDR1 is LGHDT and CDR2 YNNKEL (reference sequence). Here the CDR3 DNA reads TGTGCCAGCAGCCCGCCGTCGGGGGAGACCCAGTACTTC. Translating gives CASSPPSGETQYF.

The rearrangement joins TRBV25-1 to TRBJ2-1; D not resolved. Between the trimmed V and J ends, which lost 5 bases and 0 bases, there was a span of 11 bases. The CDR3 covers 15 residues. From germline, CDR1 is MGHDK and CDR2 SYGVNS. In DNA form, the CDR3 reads TGTGCCAGCAGTACTCACGAAATCTCCTACAATGAGCAGTTCTTC. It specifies CASSTHEISYNEQFF.

CDR3 amino acids: CASRPRDLGYGYTF. CDR3 sequence (DNA): TGTGCCAGCAGACCCAGGGACTTAGGCTATGGCTACACCTTC. The genes are TRBV12-3 or TRBV12-4 and TRBJ1-2, with D possibly being TRBD1 (5 bases). Between the trimmed V and J ends, which lost 6 bases and 4 bases, there was a span of 15 bases. The CDR3 extends over 14 amino acids.